Below, 25 T cell receptor beta chains from the same sample are listed, as sequenced in a study of blood T cell repertoires in COVID-19. The assay was immunoSEQ multiplex PCR, and TCRdb's table has in-frame clones only and misses some. The table includes under 200,000 clones, 70% to 90% detected once. What was sequenced was PBMCs or T cells enriched from blood (not recorded which). These receptor sequences come from a woman aged 45-59 years who had recovered from COVID-19.

The chain uses TRBV30 and TRBJ1-6; D may be TRBD1 (5 bases). The CDR3 is 13 amino acids. V shed 2 bases and J shed 10 bases, with 12 bases lying between them. Germline CDR1 is GTSNPN and CDR2 is SVGIG (reference sequence). CDR3 sequence reads: CAWSNQGRSPLHF. Here the CDR3 DNA reads TGTGCCTGGAGTAACCAGGGAAGGTCACCCCTCCACTTT.

CDR3 in DNA: TGTGCCAGCAGCTCCGTAGCGCTTCAAGAGACCCAGTACTTC. Encoded protein: CASSSVALQETQYF. The chain employs TRBV7-2 and TRBJ2-5; D possibly corresponds to TRBD2 (5 bases). Trimming shortened V by 4 bases and J by 2 bases, and 11 bases separated the two germline ends. The CDR3 totals 14 residues. Per the germline V gene, CDR1 is SGHTA and CDR2 is FQGNSA.

This chain links TRBV5-4 with TRBJ2-6; D is unclear. CDR3 length: 15 amino acids. Germline CDR1 and CDR2: SGHNT and YYREEE (reference sequence). V lost 4 bases, J lost 0 bases, and 8 bases lay in between. In DNA, the CDR3 is TGTGCCAGCAGCCCGCCCTACTCTGGGGCCAACGTCCTGACTTTC. Encoded protein: CASSPPYSGANVLTF.

The V gene is TRBV19, the J gene TRBJ1-5; 7 bases map to TRBD1. Germline assignment: CDR1 LNHDA and CDR2 SQIVND (reference sequence). The CDR3 spans 16 residues. Trimming at V came to 5 bases and at J to 4 bases, leaving 11 bases not matched to a gene. The CDR3 spells CASSLLPGTVNQPQHF. The CDR3 DNA is TGTGCCAGTAGTTTACTCCCCGGGACAGTGAATCAGCCCCAGCATTTT.

The chain combines TRBV7-8 with TRBJ1-4; TRBD1 might be the D (6 bases). The ends were cut back, 2 bases at V and 4 bases at J, with 14 bases in the middle. The CDR3 consists of 16 residues. Germline lookup yields CDR1 SGHVS and CDR2 FQNEAQ. The CDR3 nucleotides are TGTGCCAGCAGCTTAACCCCGACAGGCTATAATGAAAAACTGTTTTTT. It codes for CASSLTPTGYNEKLFF. Looking up the rest from reference TRBV7-8 and TRBJ1-4 gives the full variable domain: GAGVSQSPRYKVAKRGQDVALRCDPISGHVSLFWYQQALGQGPEFLTYFQNEAQLDKSGLPSDRFFAERPEGSVSTLKIQRTQQEDSAVYLCASSLTPTGYNEKLFFGSGTQLSVL.

The chain combines TRBV7-3 with TRBJ1-1; D not resolved. The germline V and J ends were trimmed by 3 bases and 4 bases, with 9 bases remaining between them. There are 13 residues in the CDR3. CDR1 is SGHTA and CDR2 is FQGTGA in the germline V gene. The CDR3 sequence is CASSLGVVTEAFF. As DNA, the CDR3 is TGTGCCAGCAGCTTGGGCGTGGTCACTGAAGCTTTCTTT.

The V and J genes are TRBV7-2 and TRBJ2-2; D may be TRBD1 (6 bases). The ends were cut back, 5 bases at V and 10 bases at J, with 14 bases in the middle. Germline V gene sequence: CDR1 SGHTA, CDR2 FQGNSA. This CDR3 region has 13 residues. DNA for the CDR3: TGTGCCAGCAGCCGATTCAGGGGAGTGGAGCTGTTTTTT. Residues: CASSRFRGVELFF.

V usage is TRBV12-3 or TRBV12-4 and J usage is TRBJ2-1, with D perhaps matching TRBD1 (6 bases). V lost 5 bases to trimming and J lost 5 bases, with 10 bases between them. The CDR3 is 13 residues long. CDR3 sequence (DNA): TGTGCCAGCAGTACCGGGACAAACAATGAGCAGTTCTTC. Encoded protein: CASSTGTNNEQFF.

This clone has more than one count but fewer than ten. The J gene is TRBJ2-5, the V gene TRBV20-1; D is possibly TRBD1 (5 bases). Germline V gene lookup returns CDR1 DFQATT and CDR2 SNEGSKA (reference sequence). V was clipped by 6 bases and J by 5 bases, with 10 bases between them. The CDR3 totals 11 residues. CDR3 nucleotide sequence: TGCAGTGCAGTCCCAGGGGAGACCCAGTACTTC. Translation: CSAVPGETQYF.

The gene calls are TRBV6-4 and TRBJ1-1; no reliable D call. V was shortened by 5 bases and J by 5 bases, with 12 bases between the two germline ends. Looked up from germline, CDR1 is MRHNA and CDR2 is SNTAGT. The CDR3 totals 13 residues. CDR3 nucleotides: TGTGCCAGCAGTCGTATACCAGGAACTGAAGCTTTCTTT. This codes for CASSRIPGTEAFF.

This chain joins TRBV2 and TRBJ2-1, with D maybe TRBD1 (5 bases). From germline, CDR1 is SNHLY and CDR2 FYNNEI. The CDR3 is 13 amino acids. Trimming removed 4 bases at V and 7 bases at J, with 11 bases between. The CDR3 protein is CASSASRENEQFF. CDR3 in DNA: TGTGCCAGCAGTGCCAGCAGGGAAAATGAGCAGTTCTTC.

The chain has TRBV19 and TRBJ1-4; 11 bases map to TRBD1. The J segment lost 3 bases and the V segment lost 5 bases, leaving 8 bases of the junction unmatched. Germline V lookup: CDR1 LNHDA, CDR2 SQIVND (reference sequence). There are 17 residues in the CDR3. The CDR3 DNA reads as TGTGCCAGTAGTCTAGGGACAGGGGGGAGGGCTAATGAAAAACTGTTTTTT. Translation gives CASSLGTGGRANEKLFF.

CDR3 sequence: CASSLERGGETQYF. The CDR3 DNA reads as TGTGCCAGCAGCTTGGAGCGGGGCGGGGAGACCCAGTACTTC. This chain joins TRBV5-4 and TRBJ2-5; 7 bases match TRBD2. The length of the CDR3 is 14 residues. With 0 bases clipped from V and 5 bases from J, the junction kept 4 bases outside the gene matches. Germline CDR1 reads SGHNT; CDR2 reads YYREEE (reference sequence).

The chain couples TRBV2 to TRBJ1-1; TRBD1 aligns across 8 bases. CDR3 length: 14 residues. Trimming took 4 bases from V and 7 from J; bases not matched to a gene: 8. The germline V gene has CDR1 SNHLY and CDR2 FYNNEI. The CDR3 spells CASSGDRGVGEAFF. As DNA, the CDR3 is TGTGCCAGCAGTGGCGACAGGGGAGTCGGTGAAGCTTTCTTT.

The J gene is TRBJ2-1, the V gene TRBV18, with D tentatively TRBD2 (7 bases). The CDR3 runs to 13 residues. The germline V gene encodes CDR1 KGHSH and CDR2 LQKENI. With 2 bases removed from V and 8 bases from J, the gap between germline ends came to 10 bases. CDR3 sequence: CASSPRGGDEQFF. The CDR3 region has the DNA TGTGCCAGCTCACCAAGAGGGGGGGATGAGCAGTTCTTC.

This clone was recorded once. This chain links TRBV20-1 with TRBJ1-2; perhaps TRBD1 as D (5 bases). V was cut by 3 bases and J by 0 bases, with 14 bases left in between. CDR3 length equals 15 residues. The germline V gene has CDR1 DFQATT and CDR2 SNEGSKA (reference sequence). The chain's CDR3 is CSASSPGHSNYGYTF. CDR3 sequence (DNA): TGCAGTGCTAGTAGTCCAGGACATTCTAACTATGGCTACACCTTC.

V is TRBV18 and J is TRBJ1-1; 10 bases line up with TRBD1. The junction had 0 bases not matched to a gene; V was cut back by 3 bases and J by 11 bases. This CDR3 region has 11 residues. Germline V gene data show CDR1 as KGHSH and CDR2 as LQKENI. The CDR3 is CASSPDRGAFF. The CDR3 nucleotides are TGTGCCAGCTCACCGGACAGGGGGGCTTTCTTT.

The chain couples TRBV3-1 (or the pseudogene TRBV3-2) to TRBJ1-1, with TRBD1 matching 7 bases. The CDR3 loop spans 14 amino acids. Germline lookup yields CDR1 LGHDT and CDR2 YNNKEL (reference sequence). The J segment lost 4 bases and the V segment lost 5 bases, leaving 7 bases of the junction unmatched. CDR3 coding DNA: TGTGCCAGCAGCTCCCGACAGGGCTTCACTGAAGCTTTCTTT. Amino acid sequence: CASSSRQGFTEAFF.

This clone appeared a few times. An end of the junction does not agree with germline; a read error may underlie this. The chain is built from TRBV11-2 and TRBJ1-3; D call uncertain. The CDR3 consists of 12 residues. In germline, CDR1 is SGHAT, CDR2 FQNNGV. The CDR3 DNA reads TGTGCCAGCAGCATGGTTGGAGACACCATATATTTT. This encodes CASSMVGDTIYF.

V and J are TRBV4-2 and TRBJ2-1; D remains unclear. Germline V gives CDR1 LGHNA, CDR2 YNFKEQ. Trimming stripped 3 bases from V and 4 bases from J, with 16 bases between. This CDR3 comprises 16 residues. The CDR3 here is CASSQRGGSIYNEQFF. The CDR3 DNA reads as TGTGCCAGCAGCCAGCGAGGTGGGTCCATTTACAATGAGCAGTTCTTC.

This chain joins TRBV7-9 and TRBJ1-2; D remains ambiguous. Germline V CDR1 and CDR2: SEHNR, FQNEAQ (reference sequence). The V gene lost 5 bases and the J gene lost 14 bases, with 18 bases spanning the gap. The CDR3 covers 12 residues. The CDR3 DNA follows: TGTGCCAGCAGCCTGGGAGGAGGAAAGGAAACCTTC. This encodes CASSLGGGKETF.

Only one count was recorded for this clone. The chain has TRBV7-9 and TRBJ2-7, with D tentatively TRBD1 (6 bases). Germline-derived CDR1 and CDR2 are SEHNR and FQNEAQ (reference sequence). The CDR3 runs 12 residues. V lost 9 bases to trimming and J lost 2 bases, with 11 bases between them. The CDR3 DNA sequence: TGTGCCAGTACAGGGATACCCTACGAGCAGTACTTC. This codes for CASTGIPYEQYF.

For the CDR3, the DNA is TGCGCCAGCAGCCAACGACTAGATCAAGAGACCCAGTACTTC. Its translation is CASSQRLDQETQYF. The chain links TRBV4-3 to TRBJ2-5, with D perhaps matching TRBD2 (6 bases). Trimming pared 2 bases from V and 2 bases from J, leaving 9 bases between. The CDR3 totals 14 residues. Germline CDR1 is LGHNA and CDR2 is YSLEER.

The chain carries TRBV18 and TRBJ2-3; no firm D call. CDR3 length: 14 residues. The germline CDR1 and CDR2 sequences are KGHSH and LQKENI. Trimming pared 2 bases from V and 1 base from J, leaving 7 bases between. As DNA, the CDR3 is TGTGCCAGCTCACCAATTCCTGGCACAGATACGCAGTATTTT. Its translation: CASSPIPGTDTQYF.

In its sample, this clone was seen a few times. The chain recombines TRBV7-9 with TRBJ2-7; 8 bases fit TRBD1. Germline values: CDR1 SEHNR, CDR2 FQNEAQ (reference sequence). This CDR3 is 18 amino acids long. J was trimmed by 5 bases and V by 1 base; bases with no gene match: 16. The CDR3 coding sequence is TGTGCCAGCAGCTTAGGGCACGCTAGCGTCAGGGGGCTCAACGAGCAGTACTTC. This gives the protein CASSLGHASVRGLNEQYF. The complete variable domain, with remaining parts taken from reference TRBV7-9 and TRBJ2-7, reads DTGVSQNPRHKITKRGQNVTFRCDPISEHNRLYWYRQTLGQGPEFLTYFQNEAQLEKSRLLSDRFSAERPKGSFSTLEIQRTEQGDSAMYLCASSLGHASVRGLNEQYFGPGTRLTVT.